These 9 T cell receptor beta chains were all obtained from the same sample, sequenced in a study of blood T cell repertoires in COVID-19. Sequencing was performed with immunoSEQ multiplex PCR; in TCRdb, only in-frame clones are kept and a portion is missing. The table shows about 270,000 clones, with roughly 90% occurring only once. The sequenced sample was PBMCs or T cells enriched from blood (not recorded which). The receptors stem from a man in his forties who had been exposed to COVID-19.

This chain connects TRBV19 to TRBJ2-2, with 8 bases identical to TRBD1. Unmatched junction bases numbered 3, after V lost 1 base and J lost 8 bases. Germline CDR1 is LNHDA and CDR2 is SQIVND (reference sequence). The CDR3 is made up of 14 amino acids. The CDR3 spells CASSIGTGIGELFF. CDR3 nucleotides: TGTGCCAGTAGTATAGGGACAGGGATAGGGGAGCTGTTTTTT.

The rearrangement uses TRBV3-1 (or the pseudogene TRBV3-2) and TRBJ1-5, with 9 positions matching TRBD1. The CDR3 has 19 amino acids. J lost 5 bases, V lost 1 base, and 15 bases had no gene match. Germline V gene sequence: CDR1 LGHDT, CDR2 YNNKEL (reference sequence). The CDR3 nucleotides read TGTGCCAGCAGCCAAGGTTGGCGCTCAGGGACAGGGTCCGATCAGCCCCAGCATTTT. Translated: CASSQGWRSGTGSDQPQHF.

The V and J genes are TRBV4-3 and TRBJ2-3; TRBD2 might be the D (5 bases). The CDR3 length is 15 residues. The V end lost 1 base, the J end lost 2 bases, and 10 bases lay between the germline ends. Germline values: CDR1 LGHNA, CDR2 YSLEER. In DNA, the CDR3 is TGCGCCAGCAGCCAAGTTCGGGGATTCACAGATACGCAGTATTTT. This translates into CASSQVRGFTDTQYF.

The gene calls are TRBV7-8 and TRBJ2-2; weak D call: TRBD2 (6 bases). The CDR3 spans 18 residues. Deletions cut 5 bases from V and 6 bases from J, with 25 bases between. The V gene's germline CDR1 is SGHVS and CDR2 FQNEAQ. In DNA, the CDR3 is TGTGCCAGCAGCCCGTCCGAATGGAGCTGGAGGGTCGCCGGGGAGCTGTTTTTT. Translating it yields CASSPSEWSWRVAGELFF.

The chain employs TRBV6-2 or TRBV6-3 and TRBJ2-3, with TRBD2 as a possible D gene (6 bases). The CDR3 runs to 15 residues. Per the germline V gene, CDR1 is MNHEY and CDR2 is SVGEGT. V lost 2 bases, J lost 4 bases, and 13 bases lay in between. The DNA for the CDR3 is TGTGCCAGCAGTTACCTCCCTAGCGAACCAGATACGCAGTATTTT. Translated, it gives CASSYLPSEPDTQYF.

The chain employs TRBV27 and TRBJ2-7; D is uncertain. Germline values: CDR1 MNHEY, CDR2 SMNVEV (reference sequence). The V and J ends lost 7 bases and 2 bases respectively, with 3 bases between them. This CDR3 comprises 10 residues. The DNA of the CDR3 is TGTGCCAGCACCGCCTACGAGCAGTACTTC. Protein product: CASTAYEQYF.

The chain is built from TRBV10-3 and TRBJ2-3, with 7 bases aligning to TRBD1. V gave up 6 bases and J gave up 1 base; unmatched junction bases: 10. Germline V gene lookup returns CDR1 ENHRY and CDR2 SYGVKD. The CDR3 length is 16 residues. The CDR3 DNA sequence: TGTGCCATCAGACCCCAGACAGGGACAGGCACAGATACGCAGTATTTT. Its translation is CAIRPQTGTGTDTQYF.

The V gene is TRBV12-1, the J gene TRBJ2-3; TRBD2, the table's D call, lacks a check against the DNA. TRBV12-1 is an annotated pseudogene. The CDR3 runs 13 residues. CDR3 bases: TGTGCCAGCAGCTCCCGGGGGGGAGATACGCAGTATTTT. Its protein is CASSSRGGDTQYF.

CDR3 region: CASSILGGQGNYGYTF. CDR3 bases: TGTGCCAGTAGTATACTGGGGGGACAGGGTAACTATGGCTACACCTTC. The gene calls are TRBV19 and TRBJ1-2; 9 bases line up with TRBD1. V was pared by 2 bases and J by 1 base, with 5 bases of the junction left unmatched. Germline V lookup: CDR1 LNHDA, CDR2 SQIVND (reference sequence). This CDR3 spans 16 amino acids.